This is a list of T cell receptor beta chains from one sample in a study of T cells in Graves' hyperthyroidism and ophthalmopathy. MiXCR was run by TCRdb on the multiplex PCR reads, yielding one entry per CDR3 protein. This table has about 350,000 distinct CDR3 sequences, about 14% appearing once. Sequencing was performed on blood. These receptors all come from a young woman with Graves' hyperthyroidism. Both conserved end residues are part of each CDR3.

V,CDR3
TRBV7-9,CASSLALAGHPRSYEQYF
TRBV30,CAWSPRRGIYNEQFF
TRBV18,CASSPRRAFTNTGELFF
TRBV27,CASSRGVGTDTQYF
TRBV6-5,CASSFSPAVYSYSEQFF
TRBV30,CAWSAPGVETQYF
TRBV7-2,CASSYRTGNAGNTIYF
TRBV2,CASSTPSSGKRFLRSTDTQYF
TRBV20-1,CTGLAYNEQFF
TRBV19,CASNLPPEDEPSYEQYF
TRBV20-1,CSAPSGEFSHNEQFF
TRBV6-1,CASRTGAQETQYF
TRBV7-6,CASSLEFLGGELFF
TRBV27,CASSLFVTGREQYF
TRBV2,CASSDLARETQYF
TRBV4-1,CASSQGDWSSYNEQFF
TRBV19,CASKNGLAGYNEQFF
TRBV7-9,CASSLELGHGYTF
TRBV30,CAWSPGLLNTDTQYF
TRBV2,CASKGGGESQPQHF
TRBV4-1,CASSQPTSGIYNEQFF
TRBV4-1,CASSQGDRGFQPQHF
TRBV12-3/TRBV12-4,CASNPPRGGTEAFF
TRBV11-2,CASREEIGTGELFF
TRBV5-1,CASSLDGPYEQYF
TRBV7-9,CASSLSAGEKLFF
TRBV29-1,CSVIGRDEQYF
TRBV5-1,CASSLASSWEQYF
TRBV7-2,CASSLFTGALGTFF
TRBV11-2,CASSFWDDSGNTIYF
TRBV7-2,CASSLIRGGVRADTQYF
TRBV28,CASSPTRLEANVLTF
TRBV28,CASSLLRNEQFF
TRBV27,CASSCPGRRELTDTQYF
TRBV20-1,CSASRRSGAVNEQYF
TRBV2,CASSDRDRAYEQYF
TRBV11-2,CASSLEPLYEQYF
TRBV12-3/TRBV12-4,CASSLIGTEAFF
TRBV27,CASSEKDRGPHEQYF
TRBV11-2,CASSPLGGGIAEAFF
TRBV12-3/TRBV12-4,CASTQGQETQYF
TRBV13,CASSSTPGTSGSNTGELFF
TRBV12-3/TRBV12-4,CASSTSDTQYF
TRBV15,CATSSQGHGELFF
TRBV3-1,CASSEIADTQYF
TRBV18,CASSPYRDSAYGYTF
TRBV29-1,CSVPLANSYEQYF
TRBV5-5,CASSEGQVKETQYF
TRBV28,CASRVQEASGYGYTF
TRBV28,CASKNSGNTGELFF
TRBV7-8,CASSLAVEDTQYF
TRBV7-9,CASSRASYEQYF
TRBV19,CASSKGLAGFYEQYF